This entry lists 22 T cell receptor beta chains sequenced from one sample in a study of regulatory T cells in long-lasting Graves disease. Noted time point: persistent/refractory GD, antithyroid drugs over 5 years with positive TRAb. From PBMCs, RNA was extracted and then used to make the TCR library. With iRepertoire HTBI primers and Arm-PCR of CDR3 regions, TCR beta libraries were built. One entry per CDR3 protein results from TCRdb running MiXCR on the multiplex PCR reads. The sample yields roughly 400,000 distinct CDR3 sequences, 20% to 25% seen once. This sample comprised peripheral blood mononuclear cells (PBMCs), obtained when the disease was refractory, from a patient treated with antithyroid drugs. These receptors all come from a female donor with Graves disease.

Ten or more counts support this clonotype. The chain is built from TRBV28 and TRBJ1-6; 10 bases match TRBD1. Germline CDR1 is MDHEN and CDR2 is SYDVKM. V lost 7 bases to trimming and J lost 10 bases; unmatched junction nucleotides: 10. The CDR3 contains 15 residues. CDR3 sequence: CASTKPGTGDSPLHF. Here the CDR3 DNA reads TGTGCCAGCACCAAACCCGGGACAGGGGACTCACCCCTCCACTTT.

The chain employs TRBV20-1 and TRBJ2-2; 10 bases align to TRBD2. The CDR3 loop spans 15 amino acids. Germline V gives CDR1 DFQATT, CDR2 SNEGSKA (reference sequence). V lost 6 bases, J lost 1 base, and 5 bases stayed unmatched. DNA for the CDR3: TGCAGTGCCAGGACTAGCGGAATGAACACCGGGGAGCTGTTTTTT. It codes for CSARTSGMNTGELFF.

This clonotype was counted ten times or more. This chain uses TRBV7-9 with TRBJ2-7; either TRBD1 or TRBD2 may fit D (5 bases each). The V and J ends lost 5 bases and 2 bases respectively, with 13 bases between them. This CDR3 spans 14 amino acids. From germline, CDR1 is SEHNR and CDR2 FQNEAQ (reference sequence). The CDR3 protein is CASSGGTEPYEQYF. The CDR3 coding sequence is TGTGCCAGCAGCGGGGGAACAGAACCCTACGAGCAGTACTTC.

Regarding this clonotype: This may be a read error: a much more frequent sequence differs by one nucleotide. V is TRBV6-2 or TRBV6-3 and J is TRBJ2-7; 9 bases align to TRBD1. Germline V gene lookup returns CDR1 MNHEY and CDR2 SVGEGT. Trimming removed 8 bases from V and 5 bases from J; junction bases left unmatched: 19. The CDR3 has 17 residues. The CDR3 reads CASGSGPNRGLRDEQYF. In nucleotides, the CDR3 is TGTGCCAGCGGTTCAGGACCAAACAGGGGGCTTCGTGACGAGCAGTACTTC.

The chain recombines TRBV28 with TRBJ1-3; D possibly corresponds to TRBD1 (5 bases). The germline V gene encodes CDR1 MDHEN and CDR2 SYDVKM. Trimming stripped 6 bases from V and 3 bases from J, with 12 bases between. CDR3 size: 14 residues. CDR3 in amino acids: CASSLDMFGNTIYF. CDR3 DNA: TGTGCCAGCAGCTTGGACATGTTTGGAAACACCATATATTTT.

In the case of this clonotype: A much larger clonotype is one base distant, so this may be a read error. V is TRBV19 and J is TRBJ2-7, with TRBD1 matching over 7 bases. The CDR3 runs to 15 residues. CDR1 and CDR2 from the germline V gene are LNHDA and SQIVND (reference sequence). CDR3 amino acids: CVSSRIEGARSEQYF. The DNA for the CDR3 is TGTGTCAGTAGCCGGATAGAGGGGGCGCGCAGCGAGCAGTACTTC.

The V and J genes are TRBV12-3 or TRBV12-4 and TRBJ2-2; 14 bases are a match to TRBD2. V trimming: 5 bases; J trimming: 7 bases; junction bases outside the gene matches: 9. This CDR3 contains 17 residues. The CDR3 region has the DNA TGTGCCAGCAGTCCCGGGGGACTAGCGGGAGCTCTCGGGGAGCTGTTTTTT. This translates into CASSPGGLAGALGELFF.

This clonotype was picked up a small number of times. This rearrangement joins TRBV19 to TRBJ2-2; 10 positions match TRBD2. Trimming cost V 4 bases and J 0 bases; bases outside gene matches: 2. CDR3 length: 16 residues. Germline assignment: CDR1 LNHDA and CDR2 SQIVND (reference sequence). In DNA, the CDR3 is TGTGCCAGTAGTAGAAGCGGGAGGGCGAACACCGGGGAGCTGTTTTTT. This codes for CASSRSGRANTGELFF.

The gene calls are TRBV5-1 and TRBJ2-7; D tentatively fits TRBD1 or TRBD2 (7 bases each). Germline CDR1 is SGHRS and CDR2 is YFSETQ. CDR3 size: 14 residues. V gave up 4 bases and J gave up 2 bases, with 13 bases separating them. The CDR3 DNA is TGCGCCAGCAGCCAGGGGGGGTCCACCTACGAGCAGTACTTC. Translated, it gives CASSQGGSTYEQYF.

This clonotype was seen only a few times. This chain joins TRBV5-1 and TRBJ1-1; D is unclear. CDR1 is SGHRS and CDR2 is YFSETQ in the germline V gene. CDR3 length: 13 residues. Trimming took 4 bases from V and 7 from J, leaving 14 bases between them. CDR3 nucleotide sequence: TGCGCCAGCAGCCACGGTGGTGGCAGTGAAGCTTTCTTT. It codes for CASSHGGGSEAFF.

This chain joins TRBV19 and TRBJ1-5; D is unclear. CDR3 length: 14 amino acids. Germline CDR1 and CDR2: LNHDA and SQIVND (reference sequence). Trimming stripped 3 bases from V and 3 bases from J, with 9 bases between. CDR3 in DNA: TGTGCCAGTAGTATCCCTGGACCCAATCAGCCCCAGCATTTT. This sequence encodes CASSIPGPNQPQHF.

On this clonotype: A much larger clone lies one base from this, so it may be a read error. The rearrangement links TRBV28 to TRBJ1-1; D not resolved. Germline-derived CDR1 and CDR2 are MDHEN and SYDVKM. The CDR3 has 11 residues. CDR3: CACSTQIEAFF. The DNA for the CDR3 is TGTGCCTGCAGCACCCAGATTGAAGCTTTCTTT.

This rearrangement joins TRBV5-1 to TRBJ2-7; the match to TRBD2 covers 11 bases. The CDR3 sequence is 13 residues long. The germline gives CDR1 SGHRS, CDR2 YFSETQ. V was pared by 5 bases and J by 5 bases, with 3 bases of the junction left unmatched. The CDR3: CASRGSGRDEQYF. In DNA form, the CDR3 reads TGCGCCAGCAGGGGTAGCGGGAGGGACGAGCAGTACTTC.

The chain links TRBV28 to TRBJ2-3, with 7 bases identical to TRBD1. The germline V gene encodes CDR1 MDHEN and CDR2 SYDVKM. The ends lost 2 bases at V and 0 bases at J; junction bases unmatched: 5. This CDR3 comprises 16 residues. In DNA form, the CDR3 reads TGTGCCAGCAGTTTAGACGGGGACAGAAGCACAGATACGCAGTATTTT. It is translated as CASSLDGDRSTDTQYF. Supplemented by reference TRBV28 and TRBJ2-3, the full variable domain reads DVKVTQSSRYLVKRTGEKVFLECVQDMDHENMFWYRQDPGLGLRLIYFSYDVKMKEKGDIPEGYSVSREKKERFSLILESASTNQTSMYLCASSLDGDRSTDTQYFGPGTRLTVL.

This clonotype occurred many times. The genes are TRBV12-3 or TRBV12-4 and TRBJ2-7; maybe TRBD1 (5 bases). The CDR3 has 13 residues. V was clipped by 3 bases and J by 3 bases, with 9 bases between them. The CDR3 coding sequence is TGTGCCAGCAGTTTTCAGGGCAACTACGAGCAGTACTTC. Protein sequence: CASSFQGNYEQYF.

This clonotype was seen a single time. The rearrangement uses TRBV4-1 and TRBJ1-5; 9 positions match TRBD1. CDR3 length equals 16 residues. Germline V CDR1 and CDR2: MGHRA, YSYEKL. V trimming: 1 base; J trimming: 5 bases; junction bases outside the gene matches: 6. The DNA of the CDR3 is TGCGCCAGCAGCCAAGGGAGCGGGACAGGGTATCAGCCCCAGCATTTT. This sequence encodes CASSQGSGTGYQPQHF.

This sequence joins TRBV12-3 or TRBV12-4 and TRBJ2-2, with D possibly matching TRBD1 (5 bases). The CDR3 extends over 15 amino acids. Trimming shortened V by 6 bases and J by 5 bases, and 16 bases separated the two germline ends. The CDR3 nucleotides are TGTGCCAGCAGCCAGGGTGGCAGGTGGACCGGGGAGCTGTTTTTT. Amino acids: CASSQGGRWTGELFF.

Comments on this clonotype: A read error may explain this, as a much larger clone is one base away. V is TRBV14 and J is TRBJ2-1, with 14 positions matching TRBD2. There are 14 residues in the CDR3. Germline V gene sequence: CDR1 SGHDN, CDR2 FVKESK. CDR3 DNA: TGTGCCAGCAGCGGACTAGCGGGAGGCGGCGAGCAGCTCTTC. Translating gives CASSGLAGGGEQLF.

This clonotype has ten or more counts. V and J are TRBV5-1 and TRBJ2-7, with 8 bases matching TRBD2. V lost 0 bases, J lost 0 bases, and 2 bases stayed unmatched. CDR1 SGHRS and CDR2 YFSETQ come from the germline V gene. The CDR3 runs to 15 residues. The CDR3 DNA reads TGCGCCAGCAGCTTGGGTAGCGGGAACTCCTACGAGCAGTACTTC. As protein: CASSLGSGNSYEQYF.

This clonotype was seen more than once but under ten times. The rearrangement links TRBV7-9 to TRBJ2-2; 9 bases are shared with TRBD2. CDR3 length: 15 amino acids. Germline V gene lookup returns CDR1 SEHNR and CDR2 FQNEAQ (reference sequence). Trimming cost V 2 bases and J 6 bases; bases outside gene matches: 4. The CDR3 region is CASSLLVAGAGELFF. CDR3 DNA sequence: TGTGCCAGCAGCTTATTAGTAGCGGGAGCCGGGGAGCTGTTTTTT.

This clonotype occurred a few times. The chain couples TRBV27 to TRBJ1-5, with D hard to call. Trimming took off 5 bases at V and 5 bases at J, with 19 bases between the two ends. This CDR3 is built from 16 residues. Germline CDR1 MNHEY, CDR2 SMNVEV (reference sequence). CDR3 DNA sequence: TGTGCCAGCAGTCCGATAAGGGTTCTCCGCGATCAGCCCCAGCATTTT. Amino acids: CASSPIRVLRDQPQHF.

V and J are TRBV4-1 and TRBJ2-7; TRBD1 is a possible D gene (6 bases). Trimming took off 0 bases at V and 3 bases at J, with 18 bases between the two ends. This CDR3 has 17 residues. From germline, CDR1 is MGHRA and CDR2 YSYEKL. CDR3: CASSQDRAGQGSYEQYF. The CDR3 DNA reads TGCGCCAGCAGCCAAGACCGCGCCGGGCAGGGGAGCTACGAGCAGTACTTC.